Included here is one T cell receptor (beta chain) sequence, with context. Its specificity is not known. These data come from a study of T cell repertoires in ileal Crohn's disease. The data were produced by immunoSEQ multiplex PCR, yet TCRdb's version contains in-frame clones alone and is incomplete. The top ten clones hold less than 8.5% of a sample with some 7,000 clones, approximately 74% of them seen once. Germline V gives CDR1 KGHSH, CDR2 LQKENI. V was cut by 6 bases and J by 3 bases, with 17 bases left in between. There are 15 residues in the CDR3. Time point of the sample: neoterminal ileum biopsy at postoperative endoscopy, about 6 months after surgery. General study points: Clonality above 26.8% at surgery always came with endoscopic recurrence. Active smokers at surgery had more clonal expansions than non-smokers.

The origin of this receptor is an adult with Crohn's disease. This chain links TRBV18 with TRBJ1-2; D gene uncertain. The sample was ileal tissue. The CDR3 protein is CASSGGLEGDYGYTF. The CDR3 nucleotides read TGTGCCAGCTCGGGAGGCCTTGAGGGCGACTATGGCTACACCTTC.